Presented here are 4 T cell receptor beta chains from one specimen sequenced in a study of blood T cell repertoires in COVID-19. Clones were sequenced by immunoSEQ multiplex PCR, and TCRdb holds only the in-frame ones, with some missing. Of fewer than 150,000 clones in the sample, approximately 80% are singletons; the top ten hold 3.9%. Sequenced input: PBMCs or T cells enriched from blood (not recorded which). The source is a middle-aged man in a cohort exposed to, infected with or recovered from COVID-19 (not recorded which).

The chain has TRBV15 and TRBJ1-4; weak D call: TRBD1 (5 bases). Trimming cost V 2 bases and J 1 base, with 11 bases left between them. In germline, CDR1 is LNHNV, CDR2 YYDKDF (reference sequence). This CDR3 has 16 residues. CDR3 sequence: CATSRLTGETNEKLFF. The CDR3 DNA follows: TGTGCCACCAGCAGACTCACGGGGGAAACTAATGAAAAACTGTTTTTT. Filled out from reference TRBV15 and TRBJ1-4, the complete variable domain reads DAMVIQNPRYQVTQFGKPVTLSCSQTLNHNVMYWYQQKSSQAPKLLFHYYDKDFNNEADTPDNFQSRRPNTSFCFLDIRSPGLGDTAMYLCATSRLTGETNEKLFFGSGTQLSVL.

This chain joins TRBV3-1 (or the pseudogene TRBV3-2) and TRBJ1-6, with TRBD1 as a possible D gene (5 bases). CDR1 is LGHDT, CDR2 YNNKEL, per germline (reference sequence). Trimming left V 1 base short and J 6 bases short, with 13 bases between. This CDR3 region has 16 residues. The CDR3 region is CASSQVGRQSNSPLHF. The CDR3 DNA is TGTGCCAGCAGCCAAGTTGGGCGACAGAGTAATTCACCCCTCCACTTT.

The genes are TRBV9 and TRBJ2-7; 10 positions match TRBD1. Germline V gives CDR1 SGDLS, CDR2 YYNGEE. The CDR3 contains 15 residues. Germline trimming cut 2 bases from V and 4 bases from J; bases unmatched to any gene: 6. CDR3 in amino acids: CASSVAGTGVYEQYF. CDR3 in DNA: TGTGCCAGCAGCGTCGCCGGGACAGGGGTGTACGAGCAGTACTTC.

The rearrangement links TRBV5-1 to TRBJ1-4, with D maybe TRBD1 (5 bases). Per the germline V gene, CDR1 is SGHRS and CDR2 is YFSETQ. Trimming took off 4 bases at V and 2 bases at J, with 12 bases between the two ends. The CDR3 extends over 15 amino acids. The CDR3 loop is CASSGGTVTNEKLFF. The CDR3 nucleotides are TGCGCCAGCAGCGGGGGGACGGTGACTAATGAAAAACTGTTTTTT.